The clone carrying this TCR beta chain has just one count. The source of the sample is a study of CD8 T cells in Susac syndrome. It was with random hexamers that roughly 0.5 to 1 ug RNA was reverse transcribed. A single record per CDR3 protein comes from TCRdb applying MiXCR to the immunoSEQ multiplex PCR reads. Here the sample spans more than 70,000 distinct CDR3 sequences, around nine tenths being singletons. Deletions cut 0 bases from V and 5 bases from J, with 11 bases between. The CDR3 is 15 residues long. Germline values: CDR1 LNHNV, CDR2 YYDKDF (reference sequence). What was sequenced was CD8+ T cells from PBMCs. The clonotype was recovered from a human donor with multiple sclerosis. The V gene is TRBV15, the J gene TRBJ2-1; D might be TRBD2 (7 bases). The CDR3 loop is CATSREGGHNNEQFF. The CDR3 DNA reads as TGTGCCACCAGCAGAGAGGGGGGGCATAACAATGAGCAGTTCTTC.